This T cell receptor (beta chain) derives from a study of beta chain bispecific antibodies for T cell cancers. Looking at the study overall: Healthy donor T cells cocultured with leukemia lines and bispecific antibodies. HPB-ALL carried surface TRBV5-5, while Jurkat carried TRBV12-3. General study points: The leukemia cells, rather than normal T cells, gave most of the targeted TRBV signal. Versus anti-CD19, anti-TRBV12 exposure cut the TRBV12-3 share of TRBV signal by 97% to 99%.

This clonotype has at least ten counts. Its specificity is not known. Blood mononuclear cells were expanded for about three days using either OKT3 anti-CD3 antibody or CD3/CD28 beads. Anti-TRBV12 bispecific coculture of Jurkat cells with normal T cells. Bispecific antibody was added to around 50,000 normal T cells and around 50,000 target cells. The CDR3 consists of 16 residues. TCRdb reanalysed the 5' RACE reads using MiXCR and keeps one entry per CDR3 protein. The sample lists about 20,000 distinct CDR3 sequences, just over 2% occurring once. This sequence was found in a human donor in good health. Some clones in this sample may be carry-over from other donors' samples. The chain couples TRBV21-1 to TRBJ1-1. TRBV21-1 counts as a pseudogene. The sample consisted of healthy donor T cells cultured with leukemia cells, taken from a culture containing a bispecific antibody targeting TCR Vbeta12. The DNA of the CDR3 is TGTGCCAGCAGCAAAGAGCGGGGTCCGGGGTTCTGCGCGGGCTTCTTT. This sequence encodes CASSKERGPGFCAGFF.